The 4 T cell receptor beta chains listed next were all sequenced from one sample in a study of T cell changes during pregnancy in multiple sclerosis. This table comes from immunoSEQ multiplex PCR, and its TCRdb copy is limited to in-frame clones, with some not included. The table shows fewer than 25,000 clones, with 90% occurring only once. Material: CD8+ T cells from peripheral blood mononuclear cells, obtained in the third trimester of pregnancy. The receptors come from a female donor in good health, enrolled as a control in a pregnancy study.

The chain couples TRBV27 to TRBJ2-5; 8 nucleotides line up with TRBD2. CDR3 length: 12 residues. Per the germline V gene, CDR1 is MNHEY and CDR2 is SMNVEV (reference sequence). V lost 8 bases to trimming and J lost 5 bases; unmatched junction nucleotides: 4. The CDR3 spells CASGTSLETQYF. CDR3 nucleotides: TGTGCCAGCGGGACTAGTTTGGAGACCCAGTACTTC.

The chain combines TRBV7-8 with TRBJ2-3, with TRBD2 identical over 16 bases. Germline assignment: CDR1 SGHVS and CDR2 FQNEAQ. Losses at the gene ends were 8 bases for V and 4 bases for J; bases not matched to a gene: 9. This CDR3 region has 17 residues. In nucleotides, the CDR3 is TGTGCCAGCTTTTCCCCCGGGACTAGCGGGGGGGCAGATACGCAGTATTTT. Translating it yields CASFSPGTSGGADTQYF.

The chain combines TRBV7-5 with TRBJ2-5; the tabulated D call, TRBD1, remains unverified against the DNA. TRBV7-5 is a documented pseudogene. CDR3 length: 14 amino acids. CDR3 sequence reads: CARSDGQAKETQYF. DNA for the CDR3: TGTGCCAGAAGCGATGGACAGGCCAAAGAGACCCAGTACTTC.

This chain connects TRBV6-4 to TRBJ2-3, with a weak D call TRBD1 (6 bases). The CDR3 loop spans 14 amino acids. In germline, CDR1 is MRHNA, CDR2 SNTAGT. With 6 bases removed from V and 2 bases from J, the gap between germline ends came to 12 bases. CDR3 nucleotide sequence: TGTGCCAGCAGCCCCAGGGGACCCACAGATACGCAGTATTTT. Protein: CASSPRGPTDTQYF.